These 26 T cell receptor beta chains share one sample of origin, sequenced in a study of response to subunit inactivated influenza vaccine. TCRdb re-called the RT-PCR reads through MiXCR, storing one row per CDR3 protein. The sample has 530,000 or so distinct CDR3 sequences; roughly 25% are singletons. The source material was CD4+ T cells sorted from PBMCs, sampled more than 4 days after vaccination. The source of these receptors is a man aged 45 to 65 who received an inactivated influenza vaccine.

J is TRBJ2-7 and V is TRBV12-3 or TRBV12-4; a possible D gene is TRBD1 (5 bases). V was cut by 7 bases and J by 0 bases, with 10 bases left in between. This CDR3 is built from 13 residues. The CDR3 region is CASTQGGSYEQYF. CDR3 nucleotide sequence: TGTGCCAGCACCCAGGGCGGCTCCTACGAGCAGTACTTC.

This clonotype was observed a few times. V and J are TRBV7-2 and TRBJ2-1; perhaps TRBD1 as D (6 bases). V was pared by 9 bases and J by 7 bases, with 22 bases between. The CDR3 length is 15 residues. Germline loops: CDR1 SGHTA, CDR2 FQGNSA. CDR3: CASRVRQVDSNEQFF. CDR3 sequence (DNA): TGTGCCAGTAGGGTCAGACAGGTTGATTCTAATGAGCAGTTCTTC.

The chain couples TRBV29-1 to TRBJ2-7; TRBD1 matches 10 bases. Germline lookup yields CDR1 SQVTM and CDR2 ANQGSEA. This CDR3 spans 12 amino acids. V was pared by 5 bases and J by 6 bases, with 4 bases of the junction left unmatched. CDR3 region: CSVTGQGGEQYF. CDR3 DNA sequence: TGCAGCGTTACCGGACAGGGGGGCGAGCAGTACTTC.

The CDR3 loop is CASSLAGGGGTDTQYF. In nucleotides, the CDR3 is TGTGCCAGCAGTTTAGCGGGCGGGGGGGGCACAGATACGCAGTATTTT. The chain joins TRBV12-3 or TRBV12-4 to TRBJ2-3; 9 bases match TRBD2. The CDR3 length is 16 residues. V lost 0 bases and J lost 1; bases outside the gene matches: 2.

This clonotype turned up a few times. The chain combines TRBV25-1 with TRBJ1-2; 12 positions agree with TRBD1. CDR3 length: 14 residues. In germline, CDR1 is MGHDK, CDR2 SYGVNS. V lost 3 bases and J lost 5; bases outside the gene matches: 1. The CDR3 DNA follows: TGTGCCAGCAGTGAGGGACAGGGGGCTTATGGCTACACCTTC. It specifies CASSEGQGAYGYTF.

This clonotype was seen a handful of times. V usage is TRBV7-6 and J usage is TRBJ2-5; no clear D. V lost 2 bases to trimming and J lost 5 bases, with 12 bases between them. The V gene's germline CDR1 is SGHVS and CDR2 FNYEAQ. There are 14 residues in the CDR3. The CDR3 nucleotides read TGTGCCAGCAGCTTATTGTCTGGGAAGGAGACCCAGTACTTC. As protein: CASSLLSGKETQYF.

The rearrangement uses TRBV7-2 and TRBJ2-3, with D perhaps matching TRBD2 (7 bases). V was cut by 11 bases and J by 3 bases, with 21 bases left in between. Germline V gene lookup returns CDR1 SGHTA and CDR2 FQGNSA. CDR3 length equals 15 residues. The CDR3 nucleotides are TGTGCCGGCGGGGGCAGGGCTAAGGGGACAGATACGCAGTATTTT. This encodes CAGGGRAKGTDTQYF. Variable domain in full (rest from reference TRBV7-2 and TRBJ2-3): GAGVSQSPSNKVTEKGKDVELRCDPISGHTALYWYRQSLGQGLEFLIYFQGNSAPDKSGLPSDRFSAERTGGSVSTLTIQRTQQEDSAVYLCAGGGRAKGTDTQYFGPGTRLTVL.

This sequence joins TRBV20-1 and TRBJ2-7, with D possibly TRBD1 on 6 matching bases. The CDR3 has 12 residues. The V gene lost 4 bases and the J gene lost 3 bases, with 10 bases spanning the gap. Germline V lookup: CDR1 DFQATT, CDR2 SNEGSKA (reference sequence). The CDR3: CSAIEGGYEQYF. The CDR3 DNA reads as TGCAGTGCTATAGAAGGGGGCTACGAGCAGTACTTC.

The chain combines TRBV20-1 with TRBJ2-7, with TRBD1 matching over 10 bases. The CDR3 is 14 residues long. The trim removed 6 bases at V and 7 bases at J, leaving 12 bases unmatched. Germline CDR1 DFQATT, CDR2 SNEGSKA (reference sequence). The CDR3 DNA is TGCAGTGCGGGGGCGGGACAGGGGACCAGAGAGCAGTACTTC. Its translation: CSAGAGQGTREQYF.

This clonotype was observed a handful of times. The genes are TRBV6-1 and TRBJ2-2; either TRBD1 or TRBD2 may supply D (5 bases each). CDR1 and CDR2 from the germline V gene are MNHNS and SASEGT. CDR3 length: 13 amino acids. Trimming removed 6 bases at V and 9 bases at J, with 14 bases between. The CDR3 region has the DNA TGTGCCAGCAGGGGACCCTTCGGGCGGGAGCTGTTTTTT. This sequence encodes CASRGPFGRELFF.

Only a few counts were recorded for this clonotype. The rearrangement uses TRBV12-3 or TRBV12-4 and TRBJ1-1; the match to TRBD1 covers 7 bases. With V trimmed by 6 bases and J by 1 base, 11 bases remained unmatched. This CDR3 region has 16 residues. This CDR3 reads CASSPTGYYKNTEAFF. As DNA, the CDR3 is TGTGCCAGCAGCCCGACAGGGTACTATAAGAACACTGAAGCTTTCTTT.

The gene calls are TRBV20-1 and TRBJ1-1; a possible D gene is TRBD1 (5 bases). The CDR3 runs to 12 residues. The V gene's germline CDR1 is DFQATT and CDR2 SNEGSKA (reference sequence). V was clipped by 3 bases and J by 5 bases, with 10 bases between them. The CDR3 nucleotides read TGCAGTGCTAGTGGGGGGGGTACTGAAGCTTTCTTT. As protein: CSASGGGTEAFF.

This clonotype came up a few times. The chain carries TRBV4-2 and TRBJ2-7, with a possible D match to TRBD1 (5 bases). CDR3 length: 14 amino acids. V was trimmed by 1 base and J by 7 bases, leaving 14 bases between them. From germline, CDR1 is LGHNA and CDR2 YNFKEQ. This CDR3 is CASSQGEGAREQYF. Written as DNA, the CDR3 is TGTGCCAGCAGCCAAGGAGAAGGGGCGCGGGAGCAGTACTTC.

In this sample, this clonotype turned up a few times. This chain uses TRBV2 with TRBJ2-7, with D maybe TRBD2 (6 bases). The CDR3 has 14 amino acids. Trimming removed 4 bases from V and 5 bases from J, with 15 bases in between. CDR1 is SNHLY, CDR2 FYNNEI, per germline. CDR3 bases: TGTGCCAGCAGTGTGGTAGGCGGGGTAGACGAGCAGTACTTC. Translated, it gives CASSVVGGVDEQYF.

In its sample, this clonotype was seen a few times. The V call is TRBV6-1, the J call TRBJ1-1, with unresolved D. Germline assignment: CDR1 MNHNS and CDR2 SASEGT. Deletions cut 6 bases from V and 2 bases from J, with 13 bases between. This CDR3 is built from 14 residues. CDR3 DNA: TGTGCCAGCAGGAGAAGGGCGGGCAACACTGAAGCTTTCTTT. This sequence encodes CASRRRAGNTEAFF.

This clonotype has just a few counts. V is TRBV6-5 and J is TRBJ2-1; D is uncertain. V shed 4 bases and J shed 5 bases, with 12 bases lying between them. Germline V lookup: CDR1 MNHEY, CDR2 SVGAGI. This CDR3 has 14 residues. This CDR3 is CASSFWGMHNEQFF. The CDR3 DNA is TGTGCCAGCAGTTTCTGGGGTATGCACAATGAGCAGTTCTTC.

This clonotype was observed a handful of times. The chain carries TRBV9 and TRBJ2-7; the D gene is possibly TRBD1 (6 bases). Looked up from germline, CDR1 is SGDLS and CDR2 is YYNGEE. The length of the CDR3 is 14 residues. V was shortened by 3 bases and J by 6 bases, with 16 bases between the two germline ends. CDR3 sequence reads: CASSEMTGVGEQYF. CDR3 sequence (DNA): TGTGCCAGCAGCGAGATGACAGGCGTCGGCGAGCAGTACTTC.

In its sample, this clonotype was seen a few times. V is TRBV5-1 and J is TRBJ1-2; D might be TRBD1 (5 bases). Germline V CDR1 and CDR2: SGHRS, YFSETQ. This CDR3 is 12 amino acids long. The ends were cut back, 2 bases at V and 7 bases at J, with 9 bases in the middle. The DNA of the CDR3 is TGCGCCAGCAGCTTATCGGGACTTGGCTACACCTTC. It encodes CASSLSGLGYTF.

This clonotype was found a few times. V usage is TRBV20-1 and J usage is TRBJ1-2; D is unresolved. V shed 8 bases and J shed 5 bases, with 6 bases lying between them. The CDR3 extends over 9 amino acids. Germline loops: CDR1 DFQATT, CDR2 SNEGSKA (reference sequence). CDR3 sequence reads: CSRGYGYTF. CDR3 sequence (DNA): TGCAGTAGAGGTTATGGCTACACCTTC.

The chain employs TRBV28 and TRBJ1-2, with D uncertain. The CDR3 totals 16 residues. The germline gives CDR1 MDHEN, CDR2 SYDVKM. The V end was cut by 0 bases, the J end by 5 bases, with 16 bases between. The CDR3 loop is CASSLWARGLGYGYTF. Here the CDR3 DNA reads TGTGCCAGCAGTTTATGGGCGCGGGGATTGGGATATGGCTACACCTTC.

This clonotype was counted between two and nine times. The J gene is TRBJ2-3, the V gene TRBV5-1; D is possibly TRBD1 (6 bases). Between the trimmed V and J ends, which lost 4 bases and 13 bases, there was a span of 16 bases. This CDR3 is 12 amino acids long. Germline CDR1 is SGHRS and CDR2 is YFSETQ. CDR3 protein: CASSKEQGKEYF. Here the CDR3 DNA reads TGCGCCAGCAGCAAGGAGCAGGGGAAGGAGTATTTT.

The chain carries TRBV9 and TRBJ2-3; the D gene is possibly TRBD2 (6 bases). Trimming took 0 bases from V and 0 from J, leaving 11 bases between them. Germline CDR1 is SGDLS and CDR2 is YYNGEE. CDR3 length: 16 amino acids. This chain's CDR3 is CASSVGAGTSTDTQYF. CDR3 coding DNA: TGTGCCAGCAGCGTAGGGGCGGGAACGAGCACAGATACGCAGTATTTT.

This clonotype has just a few counts. The chain links TRBV5-1 to TRBJ2-7, with 10 bases fitting TRBD2. The CDR3 loop spans 17 amino acids. Germline trimming cut 0 bases from V and 7 bases from J; bases unmatched to any gene: 13. Germline lookup yields CDR1 SGHRS and CDR2 YFSETQ. CDR3 protein: CASSLAGSGRPGFEQYF. The CDR3, as DNA: TGCGCCAGCAGCTTGGCCGGTAGCGGGAGGCCGGGATTTGAGCAGTACTTC.

In this sample, this clonotype turned up a few times. The rearrangement uses TRBV28 and TRBJ2-1; no definite D call. This CDR3 contains 15 residues. In germline, CDR1 is MDHEN, CDR2 SYDVKM. Trimming took off 4 bases at V and 3 bases at J, with 13 bases between the two ends. This CDR3 is CASSSLNAHYNEQFF. The CDR3 DNA reads TGTGCCAGCAGTTCCCTAAACGCGCACTACAATGAGCAGTTCTTC.

The chain has TRBV12-3 or TRBV12-4 and TRBJ1-2, with D possibly being TRBD1 (6 bases). Trimming left V 0 bases short and J 5 bases short, with 10 bases between. The CDR3 loop spans 14 amino acids. The CDR3: CASSLAGTRYGYTF. For the CDR3, the DNA is TGTGCCAGCAGTTTAGCCGGGACACGATATGGCTACACCTTC.

This clonotype was seen a few times. The rearrangement uses TRBV7-9 and TRBJ2-7; D unclear. V was clipped by 1 base and J by 2 bases, with 9 bases between them. Germline V gives CDR1 SEHNR, CDR2 FQNEAQ (reference sequence). The CDR3 totals 14 residues. CDR3 in DNA: TGTGCCAGCAGCTTAGGCCAGACGGCCTACGAGCAGTACTTC. Protein product: CASSLGQTAYEQYF.